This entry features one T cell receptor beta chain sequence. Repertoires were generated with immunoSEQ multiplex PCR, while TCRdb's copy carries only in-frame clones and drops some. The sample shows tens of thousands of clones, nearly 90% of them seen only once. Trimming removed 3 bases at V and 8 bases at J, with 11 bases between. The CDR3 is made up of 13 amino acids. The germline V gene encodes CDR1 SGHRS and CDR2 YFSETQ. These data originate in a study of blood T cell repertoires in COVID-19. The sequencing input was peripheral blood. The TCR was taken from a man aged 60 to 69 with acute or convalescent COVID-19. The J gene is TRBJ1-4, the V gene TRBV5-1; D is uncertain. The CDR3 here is CASSSGGREKLFF. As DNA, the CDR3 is TGCGCCAGCAGCTCCGGAGGTCGGGAAAAACTGTTTTTT.